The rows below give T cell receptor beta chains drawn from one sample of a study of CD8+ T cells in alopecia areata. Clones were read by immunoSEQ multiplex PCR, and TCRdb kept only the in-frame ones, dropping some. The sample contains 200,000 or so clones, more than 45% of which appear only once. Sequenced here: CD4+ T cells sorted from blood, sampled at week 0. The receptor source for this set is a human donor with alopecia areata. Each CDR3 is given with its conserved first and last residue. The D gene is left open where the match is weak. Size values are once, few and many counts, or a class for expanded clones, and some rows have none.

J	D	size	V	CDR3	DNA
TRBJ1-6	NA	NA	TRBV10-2	CASRNNSPLHF	TGCGCCAGCAGGAACAATTCACCCCTCCACTTT
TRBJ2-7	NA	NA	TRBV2	CASSSLRGSLREQYF	TGTGCCAGCAGTTCCCTGAGAGGGAGCCTACGCGAGCAGTACTTC
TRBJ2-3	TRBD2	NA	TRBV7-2	CASSSSGLAGDTQYF	TGTGCCAGCAGCTCATCGGGACTAGCGGGAGATACGCAGTATTTT
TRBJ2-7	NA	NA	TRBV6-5	CASSSLFADYEQYF	TGTGCCAGCAGTTCCCTCTTTGCAGACTACGAGCAGTACTTC
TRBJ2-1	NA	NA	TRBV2	CASRTAAGSYNEQFF	TGTGCCAGCCGGACGGCAGCAGGGAGTTACAATGAGCAGTTCTTC
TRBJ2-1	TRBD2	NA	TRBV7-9	CASSSKLAGGLYNEQFF	TGTGCCAGCAGCTCCAAATTAGCGGGAGGGCTCTACAATGAGCAGTTCTTC
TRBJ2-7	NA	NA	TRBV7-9	CASSPGTRDEQYF	TGTGCCAGCAGCCCTGGGACACGGGATGAGCAGTACTTC
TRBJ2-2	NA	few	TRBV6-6	CASTHGGHGRTGELFF	TGTGCCAGCACCCACGGTGGACACGGTCGCACCGGGGAGCTGTTTTTT
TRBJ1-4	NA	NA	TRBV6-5	CASRWPGGEKLFF	TGTGCCAGCAGGTGGCCCGGGGGCGAAAAACTGTTTTTT
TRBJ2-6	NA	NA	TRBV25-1	CASSEEGSGANVLTF	TGTGCCAGCAGTGAAGAGGGGTCTGGGGCCAACGTCCTGACTTTC